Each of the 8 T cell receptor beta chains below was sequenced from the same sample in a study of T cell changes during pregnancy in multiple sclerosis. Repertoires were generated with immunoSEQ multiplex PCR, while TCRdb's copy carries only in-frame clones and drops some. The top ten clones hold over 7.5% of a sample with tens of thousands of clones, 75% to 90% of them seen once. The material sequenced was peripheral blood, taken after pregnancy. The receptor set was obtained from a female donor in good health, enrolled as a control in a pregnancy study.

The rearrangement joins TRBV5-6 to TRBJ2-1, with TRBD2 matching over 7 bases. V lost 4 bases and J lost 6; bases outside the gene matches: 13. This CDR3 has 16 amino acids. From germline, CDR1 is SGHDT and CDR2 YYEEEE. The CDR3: CASSPLDGRAVNEQFF. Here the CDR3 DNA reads TGTGCCAGCAGCCCCCTTGATGGGAGGGCCGTCAATGAGCAGTTCTTC.

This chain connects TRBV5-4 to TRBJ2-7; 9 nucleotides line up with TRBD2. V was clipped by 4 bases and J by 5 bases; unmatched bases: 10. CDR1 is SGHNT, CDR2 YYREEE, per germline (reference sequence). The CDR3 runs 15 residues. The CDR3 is CASSIGLAISDEQYF. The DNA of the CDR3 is TGTGCCAGCAGCATCGGACTAGCGATTTCGGACGAGCAGTACTTC.

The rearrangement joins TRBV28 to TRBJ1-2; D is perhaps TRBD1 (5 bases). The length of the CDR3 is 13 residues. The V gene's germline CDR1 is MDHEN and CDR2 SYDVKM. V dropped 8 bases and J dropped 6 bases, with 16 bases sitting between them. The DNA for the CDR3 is TGTGCCAGCCTCAAGGGGCTTTTGGATGGCTACACCTTC. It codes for CASLKGLLDGYTF.

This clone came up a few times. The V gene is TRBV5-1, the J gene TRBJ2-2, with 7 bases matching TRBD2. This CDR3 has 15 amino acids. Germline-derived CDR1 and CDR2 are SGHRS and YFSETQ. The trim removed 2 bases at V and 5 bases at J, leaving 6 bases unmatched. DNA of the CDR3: TGCGCCAGCAGCTTTCCGGGGGGATATACCGGGGAGCTGTTTTTT. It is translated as CASSFPGGYTGELFF.

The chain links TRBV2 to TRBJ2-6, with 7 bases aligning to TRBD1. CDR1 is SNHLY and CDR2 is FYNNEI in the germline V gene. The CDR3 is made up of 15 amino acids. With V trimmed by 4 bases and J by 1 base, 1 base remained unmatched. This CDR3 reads CASSGGQSGANVLTF. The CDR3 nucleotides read TGTGCCAGCAGTGGGGGACAGTCTGGGGCCAACGTCCTGACTTTC.

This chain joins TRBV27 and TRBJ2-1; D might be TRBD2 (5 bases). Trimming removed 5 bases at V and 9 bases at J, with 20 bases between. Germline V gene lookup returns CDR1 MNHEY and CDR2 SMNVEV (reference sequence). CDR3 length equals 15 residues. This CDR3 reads CASSLDSYGITEQFF. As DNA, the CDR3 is TGTGCCAGCAGTCTGGACTCTTACGGGATCACTGAGCAGTTCTTC.

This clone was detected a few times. The CDR3 nucleotides are TGCGCCAGCAGCCAAGATCACCCCTCACAGGGGGAAAAACTGTTTTTT. Translated, it gives CASSQDHPSQGEKLFF. The rearrangement links TRBV4-1 to TRBJ1-4; 7 bases are a match to TRBD1. The length of the CDR3 is 16 residues. Germline CDR1 MGHRA, CDR2 YSYEKL. The V and J ends lost 0 bases and 8 bases, in that order; junction bases with no gene match: 9.

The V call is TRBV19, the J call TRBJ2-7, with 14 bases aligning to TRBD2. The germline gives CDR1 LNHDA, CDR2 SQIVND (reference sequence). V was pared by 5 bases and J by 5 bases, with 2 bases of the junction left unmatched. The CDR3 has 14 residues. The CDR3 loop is CASSAGLAGDEQYF. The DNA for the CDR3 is TGTGCCAGTAGTGCGGGACTAGCGGGGGACGAGCAGTACTTC. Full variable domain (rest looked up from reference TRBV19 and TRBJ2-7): DGGITQSPKYLFRKEGQNVTLSCEQNLNHDAMYWYRQDPGQGLRLIYYSQIVNDFQKGDIAEGYSVSREKKESFPLTVTSAQKNPTAFYLCASSAGLAGDEQYFGPGTRLTVT.